This entry lists 19 T cell receptor beta chains sequenced from one sample in a study of blood T cell repertoires in COVID-19. The method was immunoSEQ multiplex PCR; TCRdb's version includes in-frame clones alone and lacks a portion of them. This sample yields about 370,000 clones, of which more than 80% are seen a single time; approximately 1% belongs to the top ten. Sequencing used PBMCs or T cells enriched from blood (not recorded which). All receptors come from a man aged 18 to 29 who had recovered from COVID-19.

This chain connects TRBV5-1 to TRBJ1-4; D call uncertain. CDR1 SGHRS and CDR2 YFSETQ come from the germline V gene. CDR3 length equals 15 residues. The V gene lost 0 bases and the J gene lost 7 bases, with 13 bases spanning the gap. The CDR3 coding sequence is TGCGCCAGCAGCTTGGGGGCTTCGGAACCTGAAAAACTGTTTTTT. This gives the protein CASSLGASEPEKLFF.

V and J are TRBV7-8 and TRBJ1-1; 8 bases fit TRBD1. Germline V lookup: CDR1 SGHVS, CDR2 FQNEAQ. The CDR3 has 16 amino acids. The V and J ends lost 5 bases and 5 bases, in that order; junction bases with no gene match: 13. CDR3 coding DNA: TGTGCCAGCAGCCCACCCTCGGGGACAGGAGCTACTGAAGCTTTCTTT. Amino acids: CASSPPSGTGATEAFF.

This rearrangement joins TRBV7-8 to TRBJ1-2; 7 bases are shared with TRBD1. V lost 5 bases and J lost 1; bases outside the gene matches: 10. Germline V CDR1 and CDR2: SGHVS, FQNEAQ. CDR3 length: 16 amino acids. This chain's CDR3 is CASSRWDRAFNYGYTF. In DNA form, the CDR3 reads TGTGCCAGCAGCAGATGGGACAGAGCTTTTAACTATGGCTACACCTTC.

The chain combines TRBV7-3 with TRBJ1-3; possibly TRBD1 for D (5 bases). Per germline, CDR1 SGHTA and CDR2 FQGTGA. The ends were cut back, 5 bases at V and 5 bases at J, with 16 bases in the middle. This CDR3 is built from 15 residues. The CDR3 loop reads CASSLSRDSRNTIYF. As DNA, the CDR3 is TGTGCCAGCAGCCTCTCGAGAGACAGCCGAAACACCATATATTTT.

The chain links TRBV7-9 to TRBJ1-5; D is perhaps TRBD1 (5 bases). This CDR3 region has 16 residues. From germline, CDR1 is SEHNR and CDR2 FQNEAQ (reference sequence). Trimming removed 1 base from V and 3 bases from J, with 13 bases in between. CDR3 nucleotides: TGTGCCAGCAGCTTAGGAAGCAGGGATTTCAATCAGCCCCAGCATTTT. It translates to CASSLGSRDFNQPQHF.

The gene calls are TRBV9 and TRBJ2-2, with 7 bases that match TRBD1. Germline values: CDR1 SGDLS, CDR2 YYNGEE. Trimming cost V 2 bases and J 0 bases; bases outside gene matches: 1. This CDR3 is 15 amino acids long. The CDR3 region has the DNA TGTGCCAGCAGCGTCCAGGGGGCGAACACCGGGGAGCTGTTTTTT. This sequence encodes CASSVQGANTGELFF.

V is TRBV2 and J is TRBJ1-2; the D gene is possibly TRBD1 (5 bases). This CDR3 is 13 amino acids long. CDR1 is SNHLY and CDR2 is FYNNEI in the germline V gene. Trimming pared 7 bases from V and 7 bases from J, leaving 16 bases between. CDR3 nucleotides: TGTGCCAGCAAGCGGGGGGTTTTTTTTGGCTACACCTTC. Amino acid sequence: CASKRGVFFGYTF.

V is TRBV7-9 and J is TRBJ2-5, with 9 bases matching TRBD2. The CDR3 covers 13 residues. Germline V gives CDR1 SEHNR, CDR2 FQNEAQ (reference sequence). V was clipped by 8 bases and J by 2 bases; unmatched bases: 3. In DNA form, the CDR3 reads TGTGCCAGCGGGACTAGCTCTCAAGAGACCCAGTACTTC. This translates into CASGTSSQETQYF.

This clone came up once. The V call is TRBV3-1 (or the pseudogene TRBV3-2), the J call TRBJ2-1, with 8 nucleotides matching TRBD1. Germline V lookup: CDR1 LGHDT, CDR2 YNNKEL (reference sequence). CDR3 length: 16 residues. V dropped 0 bases and J dropped 2; count of bases not matched to a gene: 3. CDR3 nucleotides: TGTGCCAGCAGCCAAGATCAGGGGGCGGCCTACAATGAGCAGTTCTTC. Translation gives CASSQDQGAAYNEQFF.

The chain recombines TRBV7-9 with TRBJ1-2, with D maybe TRBD1 (5 bases). Trimming took off 5 bases at V and 4 bases at J, with 11 bases between the two ends. This CDR3 is built from 13 residues. Per the germline V gene, CDR1 is SEHNR and CDR2 is FQNEAQ (reference sequence). This CDR3 reads CASSRGTVYGYTF. As DNA, the CDR3 is TGTGCCAGCAGCCGCGGGACGGTCTATGGCTACACCTTC.

In this sample, this clone turned up a few times. The V call is TRBV27, the J call TRBJ1-6; the D gene is possibly TRBD1 (5 bases). The CDR3 totals 15 residues. Trimming took off 5 bases at V and 9 bases at J, with 17 bases between the two ends. CDR1 MNHEY and CDR2 SMNVEV come from the germline V gene (reference sequence). DNA of the CDR3: TGTGCCAGCAGTCTTAACTGGGAGGGGCTTTCACCCCTCCACTTT. Encoded protein: CASSLNWEGLSPLHF.

The V call is TRBV3-1 (or the pseudogene TRBV3-2), the J call TRBJ1-1; TRBD1 is a possible D gene (5 bases). Trimming removed 1 base at V and 2 bases at J, with 11 bases between. CDR3 length equals 15 residues. CDR1 is LGHDT, CDR2 YNNKEL, per germline (reference sequence). The CDR3 protein is CASSQGGHRNTEAFF. CDR3 bases: TGTGCCAGCAGCCAAGGTGGACATAGAAACACTGAAGCTTTCTTT.

The genes are TRBV7-2 and TRBJ1-4; D uncertain. This CDR3 is 15 amino acids long. Germline CDR1 reads SGHTA; CDR2 reads FQGNSA. With 1 base removed from V and 7 bases from J, the gap between germline ends came to 13 bases. CDR3 DNA: TGTGCCAGCAGCTTAGGCTTGAGGGAGGGTGAAAAACTGTTTTTT. Amino acids: CASSLGLREGEKLFF.

This clone occurred a few times. The V gene is TRBV4-3, the J gene TRBJ1-1; D unresolved. CDR1 is LGHNA, CDR2 YSLEER, per germline. The germline V and J ends were trimmed by 0 bases and 9 bases, with 14 bases remaining between them. This CDR3 has 14 residues. Written as DNA, the CDR3 is TGCGCCAGCAGCCAAGATAGCTGGGAGGGCCAAGCTTTCTTT. This encodes CASSQDSWEGQAFF.

CDR3 in amino acids: CASSLDGQGARPAFF. As DNA, the CDR3 is TGCGCCAGCAGCTTGGATGGCCAGGGGGCGCGGCCTGCTTTCTTT. The rearrangement links TRBV5-1 to TRBJ1-1, with 8 bases aligning to TRBD1. From germline, CDR1 is SGHRS and CDR2 YFSETQ. Trimming removed 0 bases from V and 11 bases from J; junction bases left unmatched: 12. This CDR3 is 15 amino acids long.

This clone was found a few times. V is TRBV28 and J is TRBJ2-7; tentatively, D is TRBD2 (6 bases). Trimming took off 4 bases at V and 1 base at J, with 20 bases between the two ends. CDR3 length: 17 residues. Germline CDR1 and CDR2: MDHEN and SYDVKM. The CDR3 sequence: CASSSPWKWRVSYEQYF. For the CDR3, the DNA is TGTGCCAGCAGTTCGCCCTGGAAATGGAGGGTGTCCTACGAGCAGTACTTC.

This CDR3 is CASSLRGQSGANVLTF. CDR3 sequence (DNA): TGTGCCAGCAGTTTAAGGGGGCAGTCTGGGGCCAACGTCCTGACTTTC. V and J are TRBV28 and TRBJ2-6; 7 positions match TRBD1. Germline V gene lookup returns CDR1 MDHEN and CDR2 SYDVKM. The CDR3 consists of 16 residues. V trimming: 2 bases; J trimming: 1 base; junction bases outside the gene matches: 2. Full variable domain (outside the CDR3, taken from reference TRBV28 and TRBJ2-6): DVKVTQSSRYLVKRTGEKVFLECVQDMDHENMFWYRQDPGLGLRLIYFSYDVKMKEKGDIPEGYSVSREKKERFSLILESASTNQTSMYLCASSLRGQSGANVLTFGAGSRLTVL.

The V and J genes are TRBV19 and TRBJ2-1; possible D gene TRBD1, 6 bases. V shed 5 bases and J shed 0 bases, with 11 bases lying between them. Looked up from germline, CDR1 is LNHDA and CDR2 is SQIVND (reference sequence). The CDR3 runs 15 residues. DNA for the CDR3: TGTGCCAGTAGTTGGACAGAGAGCTCCTACAATGAGCAGTTCTTC. This codes for CASSWTESSYNEQFF. The full variable domain, its missing parts supplied by reference TRBV19 and TRBJ2-1, is DGGITQSPKYLFRKEGQNVTLSCEQNLNHDAMYWYRQDPGQGLRLIYYSQIVNDFQKGDIAEGYSVSREKKESFPLTVTSAQKNPTAFYLCASSWTESSYNEQFFGPGTRLTVL.

Points on this clone: Other DNA variants within this sample encode the same CDR3. This chain joins TRBV28 and TRBJ1-5, with D hard to call. There are 12 residues in the CDR3. Deletions cut 6 bases from V and 7 bases from J, with 10 bases between. Germline lookup yields CDR1 MDHEN and CDR2 SYDVKM. This CDR3 is CASSSRSQPQHF. As DNA, the CDR3 is TGTGCCAGCAGCTCAAGAAGCCAGCCCCAGCATTTT.